This TCR beta chain was documented in a study of somatic mutations in cytotoxic T cells in rheumatoid arthritis (dated by TCRdb to about 2017). Looking at the study overall: Some V beta antibody-stained T-cell populations were flow-sorted on a FACSAria II or Sony SH800 at nearly 100% purity, and sorted V beta1+ cells also underwent TCRB sequencing. Whether expanded CD8+ T-cell clones in untreated, newly diagnosed rheumatoid arthritis carry somatic mutations was the study question, and clonality was characterized with TCRB deep sequencing. A total of more than 55 rheumatoid arthritis patients and 15 to 25 healthy controls underwent TCRB deep sequencing. Patient and control groups had essentially identical median ages.

V trim: 6 bases; J trim: 5 bases; unmatched bases: 19. For CDR1 and CDR2, the germline V gene lists SGHNT and YENEEA. Counted from cysteine to phenylalanine, this CDR3 has 19 amino acids. Only the CDR3 DNA stays, 57 bases, in frame from base 1. The research as a whole found: The antigen targets of the expanded CD8+ clones were unknown, and absence from virus-specific databases did not rule out viral specificity. In patients, CD8+ clonality rose with age (Spearman r of about 0.51), which was not the case in healthy controls. The slight underrepresentation of TRBV07 in patients was not corrected for multiple comparisons. Several identical CD8+ TCRB sequences were found in both blood and synovial fluid, and in about an eighth of the 65 patients the largest CD8+ clone exceeded 20% of CD8+ cells. There was no significant difference in CD8+ T-cell clonality between rheumatoid arthritis patients and age-matched healthy controls.

This clone was detected a few times. No antigen is known for it. Base qualities were left out, and no much larger clone turns up one base away. The immunoSEQ assay was applied to genomic DNA for TCRB CDR3 sequencing. On the study's bioinformatics: Analyses were restricted to productive TCRB rearrangements. Clonality was calculated as a Shannon entropy-based productive clonality index, and a clone was defined by a unique TCRB CDR3 sequence. The template counts of each clone relative to the total templates per sample were used to calculate repertoire overlap between two samples. V-gene usage from TCRB sequencing and V-gene usage measured by flow cytometry were correlated (Spearman r of approximately 0.66). Sourced from immuneACCESS, this table was stored by TCRdb with only in-frame sequences that have V and J called. A share of the clones is absent; for the studies checked, an unresolved V gene accounts for under half, and the remainder has no known explanation. The V and J calls and clone size come from that table; D and trimming were worked out from the DNA. The sample table holds approximately 30,000 clones, of which roughly 82% were seen once. Jointly, the top ten make up around 5% of the sample.

Healthy controls were roughly 20 blood donors whose buffy coats were used, with a median age of around 54 years (range roughly 20-75) and around 55% female. Positive magnetic bead selection on an AutoMACS was used to isolate CD4+ and CD8+ cells, with flow cytometry used to check purity. Peripheral blood mononuclear cells were isolated by Ficoll-Paque PLUS density gradient separation. Nucleospin Tissue or Tissue XS kits were used to extract DNA from CD4-enriched, CD8-enriched or PBMC samples, and a Qubit 2.0 fluorometer was used for quantification. The sequence joins TRBV11-3 to TRBJ2-1; 10 of the junction bases match TRBD2. Sequenced material: CD8+ T cells sorted from blood. The receptor comes from a man in his fifties or sixties in good health. The nucleotide sequence reads TGTGCCAGCAGGCGGGACTTTATTCTTAGGACTAGCGGTGACAATGAGCAGTTCTTC. Translation gives CASRRDFILRTSGDNEQFF.